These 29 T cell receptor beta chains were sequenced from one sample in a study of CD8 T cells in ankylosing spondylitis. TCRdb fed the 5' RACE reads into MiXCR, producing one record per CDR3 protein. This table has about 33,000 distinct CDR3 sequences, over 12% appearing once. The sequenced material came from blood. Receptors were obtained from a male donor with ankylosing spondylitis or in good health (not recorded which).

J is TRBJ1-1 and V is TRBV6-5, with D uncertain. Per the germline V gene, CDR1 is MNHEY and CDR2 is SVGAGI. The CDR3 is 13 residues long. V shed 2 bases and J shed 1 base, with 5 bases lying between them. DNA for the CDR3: TGTGCCAGCAGTTACGTCAAGAACACTGAAGCTTTCTTT. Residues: CASSYVKNTEAFF.

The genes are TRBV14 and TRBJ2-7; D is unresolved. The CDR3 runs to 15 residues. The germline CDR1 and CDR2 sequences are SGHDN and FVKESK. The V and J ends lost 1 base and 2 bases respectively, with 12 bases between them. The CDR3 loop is CASSQGVTAPYEQYF. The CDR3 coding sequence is TGTGCCAGCAGCCAAGGGGTGACGGCTCCCTACGAGCAGTACTTC.

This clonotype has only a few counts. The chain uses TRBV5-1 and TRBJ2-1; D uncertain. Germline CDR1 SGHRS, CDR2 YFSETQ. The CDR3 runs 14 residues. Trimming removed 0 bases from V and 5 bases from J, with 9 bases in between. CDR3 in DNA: TGCGCCAGCAGCTTGGCCGGAACTAACAATGAGCAGTTCTTC. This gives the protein CASSLAGTNNEQFF.

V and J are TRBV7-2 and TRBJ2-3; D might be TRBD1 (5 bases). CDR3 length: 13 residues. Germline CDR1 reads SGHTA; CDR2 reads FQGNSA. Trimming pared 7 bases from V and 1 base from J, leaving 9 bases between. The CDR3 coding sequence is TGTGCCAGCATCCAGGGCCGCACAGATACGCAGTATTTT. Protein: CASIQGRTDTQYF.

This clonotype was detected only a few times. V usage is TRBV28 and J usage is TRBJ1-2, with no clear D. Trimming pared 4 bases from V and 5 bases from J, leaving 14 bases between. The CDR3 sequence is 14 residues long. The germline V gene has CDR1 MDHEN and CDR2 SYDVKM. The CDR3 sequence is CASSSLWTVYGYTF. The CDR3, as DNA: TGTGCCAGCAGTTCACTGTGGACTGTTTATGGCTACACCTTC.

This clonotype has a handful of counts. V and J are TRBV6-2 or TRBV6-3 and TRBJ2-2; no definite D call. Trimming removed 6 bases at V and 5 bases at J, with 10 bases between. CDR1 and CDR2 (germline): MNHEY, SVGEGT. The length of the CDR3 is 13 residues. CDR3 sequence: CASRTTHTGELFF. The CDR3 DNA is TGTGCCAGCAGAACCACACATACCGGGGAGCTGTTTTTT.

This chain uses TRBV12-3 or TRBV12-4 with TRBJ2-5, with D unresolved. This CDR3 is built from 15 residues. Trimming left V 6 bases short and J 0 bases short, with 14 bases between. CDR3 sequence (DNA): TGTGCCAGCAGCCCGCCGGATTGGTACCAAGAGACCCAGTACTTC. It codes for CASSPPDWYQETQYF.

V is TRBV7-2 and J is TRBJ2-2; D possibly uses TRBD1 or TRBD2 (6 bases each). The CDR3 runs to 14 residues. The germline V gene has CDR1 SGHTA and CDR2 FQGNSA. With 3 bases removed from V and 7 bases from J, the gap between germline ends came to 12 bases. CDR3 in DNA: TGTGCCAGCAGCTTCGGCAGGGGAGGCGGGGAGCTGTTTTTT. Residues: CASSFGRGGGELFF.

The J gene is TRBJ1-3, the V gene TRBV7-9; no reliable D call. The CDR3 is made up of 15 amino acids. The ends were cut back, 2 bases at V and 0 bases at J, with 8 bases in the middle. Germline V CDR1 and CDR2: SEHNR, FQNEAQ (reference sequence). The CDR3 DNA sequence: TGTGCCAGCAGCTTATTGCCCAGCTCTGGAAACACCATATATTTT. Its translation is CASSLLPSSGNTIYF.

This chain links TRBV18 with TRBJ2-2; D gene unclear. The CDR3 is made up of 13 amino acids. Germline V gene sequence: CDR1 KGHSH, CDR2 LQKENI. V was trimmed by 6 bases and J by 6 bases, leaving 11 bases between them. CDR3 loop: CASSQEVAGELFF. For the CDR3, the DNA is TGTGCCAGCTCCCAAGAGGTGGCCGGGGAGCTGTTTTTT.

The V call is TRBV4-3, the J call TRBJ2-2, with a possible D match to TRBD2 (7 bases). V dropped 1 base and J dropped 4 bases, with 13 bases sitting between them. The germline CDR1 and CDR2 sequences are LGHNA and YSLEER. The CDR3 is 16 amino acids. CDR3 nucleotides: TGCGCCAGCAGCCAAGGGGGGGGCGAGGGCACCGGGGAGCTGTTTTTT. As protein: CASSQGGGEGTGELFF.

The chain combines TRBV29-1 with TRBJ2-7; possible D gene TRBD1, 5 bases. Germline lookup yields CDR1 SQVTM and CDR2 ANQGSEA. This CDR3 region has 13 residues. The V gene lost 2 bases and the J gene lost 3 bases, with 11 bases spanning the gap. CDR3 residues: CSVEFNRGYEQYF. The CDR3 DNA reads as TGCAGCGTTGAATTTAATAGGGGCTACGAGCAGTACTTC.

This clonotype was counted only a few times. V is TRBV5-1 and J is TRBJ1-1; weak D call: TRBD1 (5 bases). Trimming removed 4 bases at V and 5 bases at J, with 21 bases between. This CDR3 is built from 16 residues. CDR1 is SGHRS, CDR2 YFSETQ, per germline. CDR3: CASSPILNGGVTEAFF. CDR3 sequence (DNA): TGCGCCAGCAGCCCGATCCTTAATGGGGGAGTAACTGAAGCTTTCTTT. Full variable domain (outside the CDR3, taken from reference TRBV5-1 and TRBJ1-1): KAGVTQTPRYLIKTRGQQVTLSCSPISGHRSVSWYQQTPGQGLQFLFEYFSETQRNKGNFPGRFSGRQFSNSRSEMNVSTLELGDSALYLCASSPILNGGVTEAFFGQGTRLTVV.

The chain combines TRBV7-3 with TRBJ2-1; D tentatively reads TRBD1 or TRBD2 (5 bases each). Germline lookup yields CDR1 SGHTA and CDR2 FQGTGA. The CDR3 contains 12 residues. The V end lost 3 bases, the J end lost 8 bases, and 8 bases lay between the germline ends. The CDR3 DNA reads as TGTGCCAGCAGCTTTGGGGACGATGAGCAGTTCTTC. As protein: CASSFGDDEQFF.

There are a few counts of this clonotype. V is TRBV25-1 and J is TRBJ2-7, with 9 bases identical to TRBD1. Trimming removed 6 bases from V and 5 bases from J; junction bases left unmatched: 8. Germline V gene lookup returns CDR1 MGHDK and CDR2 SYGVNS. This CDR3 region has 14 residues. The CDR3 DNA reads TGTGCCAGCAGCCGGGACAGGGCCGTCAACGAGCAGTACTTC. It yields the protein CASSRDRAVNEQYF.

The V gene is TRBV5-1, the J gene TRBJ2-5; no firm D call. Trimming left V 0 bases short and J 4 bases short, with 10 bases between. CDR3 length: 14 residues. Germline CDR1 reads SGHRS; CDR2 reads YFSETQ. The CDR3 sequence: CASSLGSVRETQYF. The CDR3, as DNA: TGCGCCAGCAGCTTGGGATCGGTGCGAGAGACCCAGTACTTC.

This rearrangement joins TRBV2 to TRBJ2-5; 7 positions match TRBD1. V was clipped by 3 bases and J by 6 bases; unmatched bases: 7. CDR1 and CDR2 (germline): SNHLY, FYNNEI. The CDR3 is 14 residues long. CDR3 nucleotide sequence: TGTGCCAGCAGTGAGGAAAGACAGGGAAAGACCCAGTACTTC. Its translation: CASSEERQGKTQYF.

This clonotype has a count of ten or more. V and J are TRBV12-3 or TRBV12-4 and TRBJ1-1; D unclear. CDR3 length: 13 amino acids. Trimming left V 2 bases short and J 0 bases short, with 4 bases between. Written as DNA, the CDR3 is TGTGCCAGCAGTTTAATCCTGAACACTGAAGCTTTCTTT. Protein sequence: CASSLILNTEAFF.

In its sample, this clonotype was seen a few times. In DNA, the CDR3 is TGCAGTGCTAGAGATGGCGGGAGAAGCACAGATACGCAGTATTTT. It encodes CSARDGGRSTDTQYF. This sequence joins TRBV20-1 and TRBJ2-3; TRBD2 aligns across 7 bases. The CDR3 contains 15 residues. Trimming took 0 bases from V and 0 from J; bases not matched to a gene: 3. Germline CDR1 is DFQATT and CDR2 is SNEGSKA (reference sequence).

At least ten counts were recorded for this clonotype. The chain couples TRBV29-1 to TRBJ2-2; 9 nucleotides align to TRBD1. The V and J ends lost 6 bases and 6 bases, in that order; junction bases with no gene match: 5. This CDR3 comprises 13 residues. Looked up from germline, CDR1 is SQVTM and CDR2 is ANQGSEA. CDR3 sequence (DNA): TGCAGCGTCCGGGACAGGGAGGCCGGGGAGCTGTTTTTT. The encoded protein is CSVRDREAGELFF.

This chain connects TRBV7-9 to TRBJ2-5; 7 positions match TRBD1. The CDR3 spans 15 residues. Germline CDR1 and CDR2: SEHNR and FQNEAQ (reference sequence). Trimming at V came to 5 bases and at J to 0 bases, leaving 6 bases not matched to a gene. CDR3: CASSPRDSYQETQYF. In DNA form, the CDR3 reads TGTGCCAGCAGCCCTCGGGACAGCTACCAAGAGACCCAGTACTTC.

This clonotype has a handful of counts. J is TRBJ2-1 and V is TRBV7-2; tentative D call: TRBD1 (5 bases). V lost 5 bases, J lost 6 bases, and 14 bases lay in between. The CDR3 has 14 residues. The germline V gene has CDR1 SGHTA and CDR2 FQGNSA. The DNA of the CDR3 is TGTGCCAGCAGCGGTTCCAGGGTTAGCAATGAGCAGTTCTTC. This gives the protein CASSGSRVSNEQFF.

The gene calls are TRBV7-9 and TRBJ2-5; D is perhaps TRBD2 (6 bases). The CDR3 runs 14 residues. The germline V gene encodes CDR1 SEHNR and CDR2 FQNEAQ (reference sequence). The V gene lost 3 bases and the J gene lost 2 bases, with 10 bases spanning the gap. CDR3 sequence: CASSFGGVQETQYF. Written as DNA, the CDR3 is TGTGCCAGCAGCTTCGGGGGTGTACAAGAGACCCAGTACTTC. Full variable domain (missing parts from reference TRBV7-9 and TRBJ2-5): DTGVSQNPRHKITKRGQNVTFRCDPISEHNRLYWYRQTLGQGPEFLTYFQNEAQLEKSRLLSDRFSAERPKGSFSTLEIQRTEQGDSAMYLCASSFGGVQETQYFGPGTRLLVL.

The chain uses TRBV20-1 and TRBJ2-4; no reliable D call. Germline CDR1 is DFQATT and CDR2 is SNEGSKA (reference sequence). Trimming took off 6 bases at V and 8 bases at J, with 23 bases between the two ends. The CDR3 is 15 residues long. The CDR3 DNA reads TGCAGTGCAGAAGAAGCAGTGGGATCTAAGGACATTCAGTACTTC. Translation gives CSAEEAVGSKDIQYF.

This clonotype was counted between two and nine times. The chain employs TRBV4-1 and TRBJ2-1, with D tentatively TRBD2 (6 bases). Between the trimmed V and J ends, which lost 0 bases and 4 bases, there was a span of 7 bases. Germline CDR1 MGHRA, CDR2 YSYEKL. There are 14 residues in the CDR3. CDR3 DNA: TGCGCCAGCAGCCAAGATCGGGAGTACAATGAGCAGTTCTTC. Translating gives CASSQDREYNEQFF.

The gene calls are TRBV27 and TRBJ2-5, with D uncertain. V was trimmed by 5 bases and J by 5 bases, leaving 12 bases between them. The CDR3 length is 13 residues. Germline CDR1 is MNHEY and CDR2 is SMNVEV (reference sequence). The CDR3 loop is CASSGWGGETQYF. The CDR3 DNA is TGTGCCAGCAGTGGATGGGGTGGGGAGACCCAGTACTTC.

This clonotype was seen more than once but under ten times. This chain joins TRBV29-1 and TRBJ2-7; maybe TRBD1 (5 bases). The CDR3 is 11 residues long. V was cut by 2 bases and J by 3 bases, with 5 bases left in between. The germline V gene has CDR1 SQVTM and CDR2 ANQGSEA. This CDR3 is CSVEQGYEQYF. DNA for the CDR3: TGCAGCGTTGAACAGGGCTACGAGCAGTACTTC.

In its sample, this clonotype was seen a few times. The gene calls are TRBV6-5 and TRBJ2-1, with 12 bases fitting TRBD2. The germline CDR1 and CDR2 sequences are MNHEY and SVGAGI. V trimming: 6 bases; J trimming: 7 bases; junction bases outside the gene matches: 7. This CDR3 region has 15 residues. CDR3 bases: TGTGCCAGCAGGATTCTAGCGGGGGGGCTAAATGAGCAGTTCTTC. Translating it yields CASRILAGGLNEQFF.

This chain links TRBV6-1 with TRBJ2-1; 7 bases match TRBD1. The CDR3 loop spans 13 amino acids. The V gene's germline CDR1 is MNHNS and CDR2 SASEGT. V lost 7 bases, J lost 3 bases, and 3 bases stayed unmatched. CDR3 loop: CASKQGIYNEQFF. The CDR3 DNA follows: TGTGCCAGCAAACAGGGGATCTACAATGAGCAGTTCTTC.